A single sample is the source of the 3 T cell receptor beta chains below, sequenced in a study of read filtering for tumor transcriptome and immune sequencing. The library was built from around 400 ng RNA with molecular barcoded adaptors for alpha/delta and beta/gamma chains. Each CDR3 protein gets one entry after TCRdb re-called the reads with MiXCR. The table lists 48,000 or so distinct CDR3 sequences, roughly a fifth of them singletons. Sequencing input: a population of CD138-negative cells sorted from bone marrow. Source of these receptors: a donor aged 40 or older with multiple myeloma.

This clonotype was found many times. The chain recombines TRBV14 with TRBJ2-3, with D perhaps being TRBD1 or TRBD2 (5 bases each). The CDR3 is made up of 15 amino acids. Germline CDR1 is SGHDN and CDR2 is FVKESK. Trimming pared 2 bases from V and 2 bases from J, leaving 11 bases between. CDR3 in DNA: TGTGCCAGCAGCCAACGATCCGGGACCACAGATACGCAGTATTTT. Its translation: CASSQRSGTTDTQYF.

The table lists this clonotype with a few counts. An end of the junction differs from the germline gene, which may be a read error. The chain is built from TRBV12-3 or TRBV12-4 and TRBJ2-4; D call uncertain. This CDR3 comprises 15 residues. This CDR3 reads CASGLLGTAKNIQYF. CDR3 sequence (DNA): TGTGCCAGCGGTTTACTGGGAACTGCCAAAAACATTCAGTACTTC.

This clonotype was seen more than once but under ten times. This chain uses TRBV5-4 with TRBJ2-5, with 14 positions matching TRBD2. Looked up from germline, CDR1 is SGHNT and CDR2 is YYREEE (reference sequence). This CDR3 spans 16 amino acids. Trimming removed 4 bases from V and 4 bases from J; junction bases left unmatched: 6. The chain's CDR3 is CASSGGTSGRGETQYF. As DNA, the CDR3 is TGTGCCAGCAGCGGAGGGACTAGCGGGAGAGGAGAGACCCAGTACTTC.